The 22 T cell receptor beta chains below were found in one sample sequenced in a study of PD-L1 blockade in urothelial cancer. This sample's time point: peripheral blood 6 weeks after treatment start. Assay used: immunoSEQ multiplex PCR; TCRdb lists only in-frame clones, some missing. The sample carries 100,000 to 150,000 clones, approximately 85% recorded once. The sample in question was PBMCs, obtained around atezolizumab (anti-PD-L1) treatment. These receptors originate from a man aged 50-59 years with urothelial cancer.

J is TRBJ1-4 and V is TRBV7-9; no reliable D call. The CDR3 totals 14 residues. Germline V CDR1 and CDR2: SEHNR, FQNEAQ (reference sequence). With 4 bases removed from V and 3 bases from J, the gap between germline ends came to 9 bases. CDR3 DNA sequence: TGTGCCAGCAGCTCCCGAGAACCTAATGAAAAACTGTTTTTT. It translates to CASSSREPNEKLFF.

This rearrangement joins TRBV5-4 to TRBJ2-2, with a possible D match to TRBD1 (5 bases). Germline CDR1 is SGHNT and CDR2 is YYREEE (reference sequence). This CDR3 is 15 amino acids long. V was pared by 5 bases and J by 5 bases, with 16 bases between. The CDR3: CASSSQGVRTGELFF. The DNA for the CDR3 is TGTGCCAGCAGTTCCCAGGGTGTTCGAACCGGGGAGCTGTTTTTT.

This CDR3 is CSALAGSFTEAFF. As DNA, the CDR3 is TGCAGCGCCCTAGCCGGGAGCTTCACTGAAGCTTTCTTT. The chain employs TRBV29-1 and TRBJ1-1, with D hard to call. The V gene lost 7 bases and the J gene lost 4 bases, with 16 bases spanning the gap. CDR3 length: 13 amino acids. Germline CDR1 and CDR2: SQVTM and ANQGSEA.

The genes are TRBV7-2 and TRBJ1-1; possibly TRBD1 for D (5 bases). Per germline, CDR1 SGHTA and CDR2 FQGNSA. Trimming shortened V by 2 bases and J by 4 bases, and 14 bases separated the two germline ends. This CDR3 is 15 amino acids long. The CDR3 DNA is TGTGCCAGCAGCTTACAGGGTTCTCAGGTCACTGAAGCTTTCTTT. This translates into CASSLQGSQVTEAFF.

The CDR3, as DNA: TGCGCCAGCAGCAGGGGGACAGGGGTCCATGGCTACACCTTC. Protein: CASSRGTGVHGYTF. The chain joins TRBV5-1 to TRBJ1-2; 10 positions agree with TRBD1. The CDR3 consists of 14 residues. The germline V gene encodes CDR1 SGHRS and CDR2 YFSETQ. Unmatched junction bases numbered 6, after V lost 4 bases and J lost 6 bases.

The J gene is TRBJ2-7, the V gene TRBV5-4; 10 nucleotides align to TRBD1. The V segment lost 3 bases and the J segment 4 bases; nucleotides outside the gene matches: 4. The CDR3 loop spans 14 amino acids. Looked up from germline, CDR1 is SGHNT and CDR2 is YYREEE (reference sequence). The CDR3: CASSSTGGAYEQYF. CDR3 sequence (DNA): TGTGCCAGCAGCTCGACAGGGGGCGCTTACGAGCAGTACTTC.

The gene calls are TRBV5-1 and TRBJ2-2; TRBD2 matches at 7 bases. Trimming removed 4 bases from V and 0 bases from J; junction bases left unmatched: 3. The germline gives CDR1 SGHRS, CDR2 YFSETQ. The CDR3 contains 15 residues. CDR3 DNA sequence: TGCGCCAGCAGCACCGGGACTACGAACACCGGGGAGCTGTTTTTT. Amino acid sequence: CASSTGTTNTGELFF.

CDR3 loop: CASSPGLYNEQFF. DNA for the CDR3: TGTGCCAGCTCACCGGGACTTTACAATGAGCAGTTCTTC. The chain links TRBV18 to TRBJ2-1, with D possibly matching TRBD2 (6 bases). CDR1 KGHSH and CDR2 LQKENI come from the germline V gene. CDR3 length equals 13 residues. The V gene lost 3 bases and the J gene lost 4 bases, with 7 bases spanning the gap.

This rearrangement joins TRBV27 to TRBJ1-1; TRBD1 is a possible D gene (6 bases). The germline V and J ends were trimmed by 5 bases and 10 bases, with 14 bases remaining between them. CDR3 length: 12 residues. Germline CDR1 reads MNHEY; CDR2 reads SMNVEV (reference sequence). CDR3 in amino acids: CASSERGFPAFF. CDR3 DNA sequence: TGTGCCAGCAGTGAGAGGGGGTTTCCAGCTTTCTTT.

The V gene is TRBV7-8, the J gene TRBJ2-7; 10 bases are shared with TRBD1. J lost 3 bases, V lost 1 base, and 6 bases had no gene match. Germline V CDR1 and CDR2: SGHVS, FQNEAQ. The length of the CDR3 is 16 residues. Here the CDR3 reads CASSLVGQGTYYEQYF. The CDR3 bases are TGTGCCAGCAGCTTAGTGGGACAGGGGACCTACTACGAGCAGTACTTC.

The V call is TRBV5-4, the J call TRBJ2-3; D might be TRBD1 (6 bases). Per the germline V gene, CDR1 is SGHNT and CDR2 is YYREEE (reference sequence). V was pared by 5 bases and J by 0 bases, with 10 bases between. The CDR3 length is 14 residues. In DNA, the CDR3 is TGTGCCAGCAGGAAGGACAGTAGCACAGATACGCAGTATTTT. This encodes CASRKDSSTDTQYF.

The chain is built from TRBV6-4 and TRBJ2-1; TRBD2 agrees at 9 bases. The CDR3 loop spans 15 amino acids. V dropped 0 bases and J dropped 3; count of bases not matched to a gene: 0. Germline assignment: CDR1 MRHNA and CDR2 SNTAGT. CDR3 sequence (DNA): TGTGCCAGCAGTGACTCTAGCGGGAGCTACAATGAGCAGTTCTTC. The encoded protein is CASSDSSGSYNEQFF.

This rearrangement joins TRBV30 to TRBJ1-2, with D possibly TRBD1 on 5 matching bases. Germline V gives CDR1 GTSNPN, CDR2 SVGIG (reference sequence). Trimming removed 6 bases at V and 3 bases at J, with 17 bases between. This CDR3 is built from 14 residues. Here the CDR3 DNA reads TGTGCCTGTACCCGGCCAGGGATGGACTATGGCTACACCTTC. Translating gives CACTRPGMDYGYTF.

The J gene is TRBJ2-2, the V gene TRBV11-3; 8 bases fit TRBD1. The CDR3 has 16 amino acids. V gave up 5 bases and J gave up 7 bases; unmatched junction bases: 12. CDR1 and CDR2 (germline): SGHNT, YENEEA. CDR3 nucleotides: TGTGCCAGCAGCCTGGGGTACAGGGGGTCCGGCGGGGAGCTGTTTTTT. Protein sequence: CASSLGYRGSGGELFF.

This rearrangement joins TRBV7-2 to TRBJ2-1, with D tentatively TRBD1 (6 bases). The CDR3 totals 14 residues. CDR1 is SGHTA and CDR2 is FQGNSA in the germline V gene. The ends were cut back, 5 bases at V and 4 bases at J, with 12 bases in the middle. CDR3 region: CASSRRTEYNEQFF. As DNA, the CDR3 is TGTGCCAGCAGCCGTAGGACAGAATACAATGAGCAGTTCTTC.

This chain joins TRBV19 and TRBJ2-7; perhaps TRBD2 as D (6 bases). The CDR3 is 15 amino acids. Germline assignment: CDR1 LNHDA and CDR2 SQIVND (reference sequence). V was trimmed by 5 bases and J by 5 bases, leaving 19 bases between them. The CDR3 region is CASSPPGVLRDEQYF. In DNA, the CDR3 is TGTGCCAGTAGTCCCCCGGGGGTTTTGAGGGACGAGCAGTACTTC.

J is TRBJ1-6 and V is TRBV5-6; D gene uncertain. The CDR3 contains 16 residues. The germline V and J ends were trimmed by 1 base and 7 bases, with 15 bases remaining between them. CDR1 is SGHDT, CDR2 YYEEEE, per germline. The CDR3 loop reads CASSLLGRQANSPLHF. The CDR3 DNA sequence: TGTGCCAGCAGCTTGCTAGGGAGGCAGGCCAATTCACCCCTCCACTTT.

This clone was detected a few times. The chain employs TRBV7-9 and TRBJ1-2; 8 bases agree with TRBD1. From germline, CDR1 is SEHNR and CDR2 FQNEAQ (reference sequence). Trimming removed 5 bases from V and 3 bases from J; junction bases left unmatched: 5. The CDR3 sequence is 14 residues long. CDR3 sequence: CASSRPGQDYGYTF. The CDR3 nucleotides are TGTGCCAGCAGCCGACCGGGACAGGACTATGGCTACACCTTC.

This chain uses TRBV28 with TRBJ1-2, with 11 positions matching TRBD1. V lost 5 bases and J lost 7; bases outside the gene matches: 12. The CDR3 is made up of 16 amino acids. In germline, CDR1 is MDHEN, CDR2 SYDVKM. The CDR3 nucleotides are TGTGCCAGCAGTCCTAGGACAGGGGGCTTATTTGGTGGCTACACCTTC. This gives the protein CASSPRTGGLFGGYTF.

The V call is TRBV6-5, the J call TRBJ2-2; 11 nucleotides align to TRBD2. V shed 6 bases and J 3 bases; nucleotides not matched to a gene: 0. CDR1 MNHEY and CDR2 SVGAGI come from the germline V gene. The CDR3 covers 14 residues. The CDR3 DNA reads TGTGCCAGCAGGGGACTAGCGGACACCGGGGAGCTGTTTTTT. Translation gives CASRGLADTGELFF.

CDR3 sequence (DNA): TGTGCCAGCAGCTTAGTTGCCGGGAGGGCCGCAGATGAGCAGTTCTTC. Amino acid sequence: CASSLVAGRAADEQFF. The V gene is TRBV7-2, the J gene TRBJ2-1, with 8 bases lining up with TRBD2. CDR3 size: 16 residues. CDR1 is SGHTA and CDR2 is FQGNSA in the germline V gene. V trimming: 1 base; J trimming: 8 bases; junction bases outside the gene matches: 10.

V gene TRBV7-2 combines with J gene TRBJ1-5; tentative D call: TRBD1 (5 bases). Germline V gene data show CDR1 as SGHTA and CDR2 as FQGNSA. Trimming took off 5 bases at V and 4 bases at J, with 9 bases between the two ends. CDR3 length: 13 amino acids. The CDR3 protein is CASSRQNNQPQHF. The CDR3 DNA reads TGTGCCAGCAGCAGACAGAATAATCAGCCCCAGCATTTT.